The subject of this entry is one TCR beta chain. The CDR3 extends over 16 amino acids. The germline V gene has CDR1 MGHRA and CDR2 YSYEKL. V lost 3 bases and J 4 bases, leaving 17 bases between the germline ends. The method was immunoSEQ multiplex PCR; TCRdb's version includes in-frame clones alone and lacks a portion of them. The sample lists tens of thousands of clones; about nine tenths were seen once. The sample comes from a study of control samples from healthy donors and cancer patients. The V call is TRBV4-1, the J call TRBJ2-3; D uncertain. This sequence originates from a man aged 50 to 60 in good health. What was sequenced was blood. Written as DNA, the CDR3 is TGCGCCAGCAGCCAGACGGGTCAGGTCGGCTCAGATACGCAGTATTTT. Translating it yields CASSQTGQVGSDTQYF.